The 4 T cell receptor beta chains listed next were all sequenced from one sample in a study of shared clonotypes between healthy human individuals. Profiling relied on immunoSEQ multiplex PCR, and the TCRdb table lists in-frame clones only, not all of them. The sample consists of roughly 2 million clones, around 95% of them appearing once. Sequences were obtained from naive CD4+ T cells sorted from blood. Subset defined: CD45RA+ positively selected. Receptors were obtained from a man aged 18 to 30 in good health.

This chain links TRBV6-1 with TRBJ2-6; D is unclear. CDR1 and CDR2 (germline): MNHNS, SASEGT. This CDR3 spans 15 amino acids. Between the trimmed V and J ends, which lost 1 base and 0 bases, there was a span of 4 bases. The CDR3 nucleotides are TGTGCCAGCAGTGAAGTTTACTCTGGGGCCAACGTCCTGACTTTC. This translates into CASSEVYSGANVLTF.

The rearrangement joins TRBV28 to TRBJ1-5; D remains ambiguous. V was clipped by 2 bases and J by 0 bases, with 8 bases between them. This CDR3 has 15 residues. Per germline, CDR1 MDHEN and CDR2 SYDVKM. The CDR3, as DNA: TGTGCCAGCAGTTTAGAAGCGTATAGCAATCAGCCCCAGCATTTT. Translated: CASSLEAYSNQPQHF.

This clone occurred once. This chain uses TRBV5-1 with TRBJ1-2; D might be TRBD1 (5 bases). The CDR3 sequence is 15 residues long. The V gene lost 0 bases and the J gene lost 2 bases, with 11 bases spanning the gap. Per germline, CDR1 SGHRS and CDR2 YFSETQ. The CDR3, as DNA: TGCGCCAGCAGCTTGGATGGGGGAATGAACTATGGCTACACCTTC. It is translated as CASSLDGGMNYGYTF. Full variable domain (outside the CDR3, taken from reference TRBV5-1 and TRBJ1-2): KAGVTQTPRYLIKTRGQQVTLSCSPISGHRSVSWYQQTPGQGLQFLFEYFSETQRNKGNFPGRFSGRQFSNSRSEMNVSTLELGDSALYLCASSLDGGMNYGYTFGSGTRLTVV.

Details on this clone: Other DNA sequences of this sample code for an identical CDR3. The chain couples TRBV6-5 to TRBJ1-5; 7 nucleotides agree with TRBD1. The CDR3 is 15 amino acids. With V trimmed by 6 bases and J by 0 bases, 5 bases remained unmatched. In germline, CDR1 is MNHEY, CDR2 SVGAGI. The CDR3 bases are TGTGCCAGCAGCTCGGGACAGTCTAGCAATCAGCCCCAGCATTTT. Translated: CASSSGQSSNQPQHF.